A single sample is the source of the 15 T cell receptor beta chains below, sequenced in a study of identical twins. TCRdb recomputed calls from the 5' RACE reads with MiXCR, one row per CDR3 protein. This sample yields 450,000 to 650,000 distinct CDR3 sequences, of which over 12% are seen a single time; 0.44% belongs to the top ten. This sample also appeared in a second study, on yellow fever vaccine responses in identical twins.

Sequenced: CD4+ T cells sorted from blood. The source is a woman between 18 and 30 years old in good health.

This rearrangement joins TRBV29-1 to TRBJ2-5, with 10 bases lining up with TRBD1. With V trimmed by 3 bases and J by 4 bases, 5 bases remained unmatched. Per germline, CDR1 SQVTM and CDR2 ANQGSEA. This CDR3 spans 14 amino acids. In nucleotides, the CDR3 is TGCAGCGTTGATAGGACAGGGGGTAGAGAGACCCAGTACTTC. Protein sequence: CSVDRTGGRETQYF.

This clonotype turned up a few times. This rearrangement joins TRBV28 to TRBJ2-3; 7 nucleotides match TRBD1. This CDR3 is built from 17 residues. The junction had 11 bases not matched to a gene; V was cut back by 3 bases and J by 2 bases. CDR1 is MDHEN, CDR2 SYDVKM, per germline. The CDR3 is CASSFPDRVLVTDTQYF. CDR3 DNA sequence: TGTGCCAGCAGTTTCCCCGACAGGGTTTTAGTCACAGATACGCAGTATTTT. The full variable domain, rest sourced from reference TRBV28 and TRBJ2-3, is DVKVTQSSRYLVKRTGEKVFLECVQDMDHENMFWYRQDPGLGLRLIYFSYDVKMKEKGDIPEGYSVSREKKERFSLILESASTNQTSMYLCASSFPDRVLVTDTQYFGPGTRLTVL.

This chain connects TRBV3-1 to TRBJ2-1; D gene ambiguous. The length of the CDR3 is 13 residues. V dropped 0 bases and J dropped 6 bases, with 6 bases sitting between them. CDR1 is LGHDT, CDR2 YNNKEL, per germline (reference sequence). CDR3 sequence reads: CASSQDPFNEQFF. CDR3 sequence (DNA): TGTGCCAGCAGCCAAGACCCGTTCAATGAGCAGTTCTTC.

This clonotype was counted between two and nine times. The chain uses TRBV11-2 and TRBJ2-3; 9 bases fit TRBD2. From germline, CDR1 is SGHAT and CDR2 FQNNGV. CDR3 length: 17 amino acids. The junction had 9 bases not matched to a gene; V was cut back by 5 bases and J by 0 bases. CDR3 protein: CASSPGTSRGSTDTQYF. The CDR3 DNA reads as TGTGCCAGCAGCCCGGGGACTAGCCGGGGGAGCACAGATACGCAGTATTTT.

At least ten counts were recorded for this clonotype. The rearrangement links TRBV6-1 to TRBJ2-7, with D maybe TRBD2 (5 bases). This CDR3 spans 13 amino acids. V was pared by 10 bases and J by 6 bases, with 19 bases between. Germline V lookup: CDR1 MNHNS, CDR2 SASEGT. This chain's CDR3 is CATQGLTTAEQYV. CDR3 sequence (DNA): TGTGCCACCCAAGGACTGACAACTGCCGAGCAGTACGTC.

There are a few counts of this clonotype. The gene calls are TRBV29-1 and TRBJ2-7; maybe TRBD2 (5 bases). Germline V gene sequence: CDR1 SQVTM, CDR2 ANQGSEA. The CDR3 totals 11 residues. V was shortened by 7 bases and J by 2 bases, with 9 bases between the two germline ends. In DNA form, the CDR3 reads TGCAGCGGTGGGAGCCCCTACGAGCAGTACTTC. Amino acid sequence: CSGGSPYEQYF.

The V and J genes are TRBV5-5 and TRBJ2-1; TRBD2 matches at 7 bases. The J segment lost 4 bases and the V segment lost 2 bases, leaving 6 bases of the junction unmatched. The CDR3 runs to 15 residues. Germline-derived CDR1 and CDR2 are SGHKS and YYEKEE (reference sequence). CDR3 residues: CASSFFSGAYNEQFF. The CDR3 coding sequence is TGTGCCAGCAGCTTCTTCAGCGGGGCGTACAATGAGCAGTTCTTC. The full variable domain, its missing parts supplied by reference TRBV5-5 and TRBJ2-1, is DAGVTQSPTHLIKTRGQQVTLRCSPISGHKSVSWYQQVLGQGPQFIFQYYEKEERGRGNFPDRFSARQFPNYSSELNVNALLLGDSALYLCASSFFSGAYNEQFFGPGTRLTVL.

This clonotype came up a few times. The chain joins TRBV20-1 to TRBJ2-3; D is perhaps TRBD1 or TRBD2 (5 bases each). The germline V gene encodes CDR1 DFQATT and CDR2 SNEGSKA (reference sequence). CDR3 length equals 12 residues. Trimming shortened V by 6 bases and J by 12 bases, and 19 bases separated the two germline ends. CDR3 DNA sequence: TGCAGTGCCTCAGCCTCGGGACGCCTCCAGTATTTT. This gives the protein CSASASGRLQYF.

This clonotype turned up a few times. The rearrangement links TRBV5-1 to TRBJ2-1, with 8 positions matching TRBD1. The CDR3 extends over 16 amino acids. J was trimmed by 7 bases and V by 2 bases; bases with no gene match: 11. The germline V gene has CDR1 SGHRS and CDR2 YFSETQ. This CDR3 is CASSFGQGGAYNEQFF. The CDR3 DNA follows: TGCGCCAGCAGCTTCGGACAGGGCGGTGCGTATAATGAGCAGTTCTTC.

J is TRBJ2-2 and V is TRBV4-1; D possibly corresponds to TRBD1 (5 bases). Trimming pared 0 bases from V and 2 bases from J, leaving 13 bases between. Germline values: CDR1 MGHRA, CDR2 YSYEKL. The CDR3 is made up of 17 amino acids. DNA of the CDR3: TGCGCCAGCAGCCAAGATGTAGCAGGGCGTAACACCGGGGAGCTGTTTTTT. This gives the protein CASSQDVAGRNTGELFF.

This clonotype was seen more than once but under ten times. The chain combines TRBV2 with TRBJ2-7, with a possible D match to TRBD1 (5 bases). CDR1 is SNHLY, CDR2 FYNNEI, per germline. V lost 7 bases to trimming and J lost 4 bases, with 11 bases between them. The CDR3 is 12 amino acids. DNA of the CDR3: TGTGCCAGCAAGGGGCAGGGATACGAGCAGTACTTC. Translated, it gives CASKGQGYEQYF.

This clonotype was observed a few times. CDR3: CASSLAAGAWEGLKTQYF. CDR3 in DNA: TGTGCCAGCAGTTTAGCGGCAGGGGCATGGGAGGGCCTCAAGACCCAGTACTTC. The chain has TRBV28 and TRBJ2-5; a possible D gene is TRBD2 (7 bases). V shed 2 bases and J shed 6 bases, with 25 bases lying between them. This CDR3 is built from 18 residues. The germline CDR1 and CDR2 sequences are MDHEN and SYDVKM.

This clonotype was counted a few times. CDR3: CASSPMGRGSYNEQFF. In nucleotides, the CDR3 is TGTGCCAGCAGTCCAATGGGGCGGGGCTCCTACAATGAGCAGTTCTTC. V is TRBV11-2 and J is TRBJ2-1, with a tentative D call TRBD2 (6 bases). Germline assignment: CDR1 SGHAT and CDR2 FQNNGV. This CDR3 contains 16 residues. The V end was cut by 6 bases, the J end by 0 bases, with 15 bases between.

The chain links TRBV6-2 or TRBV6-3 to TRBJ2-2; 10 bases map to TRBD1. CDR1 and CDR2 (germline): MNHEY, SVGEGT. The CDR3 runs to 19 residues. The J segment lost 9 bases and the V segment lost 2 bases, leaving 18 bases of the junction unmatched. The chain's CDR3 is CASSYDRGRWSWAGRELFF. CDR3 in DNA: TGTGCCAGCAGTTACGACAGGGGGCGATGGTCTTGGGCCGGTCGGGAGCTGTTTTTT.

V gene TRBV3-1 combines with J gene TRBJ2-7, with D possibly matching TRBD2 (7 bases). The CDR3 loop spans 14 amino acids. CDR1 is LGHDT, CDR2 YNNKEL, per germline (reference sequence). The V end lost 7 bases, the J end lost 5 bases, and 18 bases lay between the germline ends. The CDR3 loop reads CASTKGGALDEQYF. The CDR3 nucleotides read TGTGCCAGCACCAAGGGGGGGGCTTTGGACGAGCAGTACTTC.